The 2 T cell receptor beta chains below come from one sample, sequenced in a study of cytomegalovirus exposure and HLA in healthy donors. Method: immunoSEQ multiplex PCR; TCRdb's copy keeps in-frame clones and lacks some. The sample includes about 220,000 clones, around nine tenths seen only once; the top ten take about 3%. Sequenced sample: PBMCs. The origin of the receptors is a woman aged 18-29 years in good health and CMV-seronegative.

This chain joins TRBV27 and TRBJ1-2; D is unclear. This CDR3 has 14 amino acids. Trimming took off 5 bases at V and 10 bases at J, with 20 bases between the two ends. From germline, CDR1 is MNHEY and CDR2 SMNVEV (reference sequence). DNA of the CDR3: TGTGCCAGCAGTCCCCCCCTCATTCCCGACACCTACACCTTC. As protein: CASSPPLIPDTYTF.

The chain has TRBV9 and TRBJ2-1; 8 bases are a match to TRBD2. V was clipped by 3 bases and J by 6 bases; unmatched bases: 2. This CDR3 has 13 amino acids. Germline V lookup: CDR1 SGDLS, CDR2 YYNGEE. The CDR3 region has the DNA TGTGCCAGCAGCGGGGGACTAGTCAATGAGCAGTTCTTC. It encodes CASSGGLVNEQFF.